Listed here are 13 T cell receptor beta chains from one sample, sequenced in a study of blood T cells in healthy people across ages. A sample-barcoded 5' primer and a J-beta primer mix were used in a second PCR of roughly 6 to 11 cycles. TCRdb called the 5' RACE reads again in MiXCR, with one record for every CDR3 protein. The table lists approximately 1,000,000 distinct CDR3 sequences, under 45% of them singletons. Source material: blood. These receptors were obtained from a woman in her fifties or sixties in good health.

This clonotype was recorded a few times. The chain is built from TRBV6-6 and TRBJ1-5, with TRBD1 as a possible D gene (5 bases). In germline, CDR1 is MNHNY, CDR2 SVGAGI (reference sequence). V gave up 8 bases and J gave up 4 bases, with 12 bases separating them. The CDR3 runs to 13 residues. The CDR3 protein is CASRPRGNQPQHF. CDR3 bases: TGTGCCAGCCGGCCCCGGGGGAATCAGCCCCAGCATTTT.

This chain links TRBV7-9 with TRBJ2-1; TRBD2 is a possible D gene (6 bases). The V gene lost 4 bases and the J gene lost 10 bases, with 14 bases spanning the gap. Germline V gene lookup returns CDR1 SEHNR and CDR2 FQNEAQ (reference sequence). The CDR3 has 13 residues. The chain's CDR3 is CASSSTRFSEQFF. The CDR3 DNA reads as TGTGCCAGCAGCTCGACTAGATTCTCCGAGCAGTTCTTC.

The chain is built from TRBV18 and TRBJ1-5, with D uncertain. In germline, CDR1 is KGHSH, CDR2 LQKENI. Trimming shortened V by 6 bases and J by 6 bases, and 12 bases separated the two germline ends. The CDR3 has 13 amino acids. The CDR3 nucleotides read TGTGCCAGCTCCGGTGGTAGGGTTCAGCCCCAGCATTTT. Its protein is CASSGGRVQPQHF. Combining the CDR3 with reference TRBV18 and TRBJ1-5 gives the whole variable domain NAGVMQNPRHLVRRRGQEARLRCSPMKGHSHVYWYRQLPEEGLKFMVYLQKENIIDESGMPKERFSAEFPKEGPSILRIQQVVRGDSAAYFCASSGGRVQPQHFGDGTRLSIL.

The chain recombines TRBV29-1 with TRBJ2-2; perhaps TRBD1 as D (6 bases). The CDR3 runs 14 residues. The germline V gene encodes CDR1 SQVTM and CDR2 ANQGSEA. Trimming left V 6 bases short and J 4 bases short, with 15 bases between. The CDR3 loop reads CSVVQGFGTGELFF. The CDR3 DNA follows: TGCAGCGTAGTACAGGGTTTTGGCACCGGGGAGCTGTTTTTT.

The V and J genes are TRBV27 and TRBJ2-1, with 9 bases aligning to TRBD2. The junction had 4 bases not matched to a gene; V was cut back by 3 bases and J by 1 base. Looked up from germline, CDR1 is MNHEY and CDR2 is SMNVEV (reference sequence). The CDR3 covers 16 residues. This CDR3 reads CASSFSSGRSYNEQFF. CDR3 nucleotide sequence: TGTGCCAGCAGTTTTTCAAGCGGGAGGTCCTACAATGAGCAGTTCTTC.

This clonotype has just a few counts. The V call is TRBV18, the J call TRBJ2-5; 10 bases line up with TRBD1. The CDR3 contains 15 residues. Germline V lookup: CDR1 KGHSH, CDR2 LQKENI. The J segment lost 2 bases and the V segment lost 4 bases, leaving 4 bases of the junction unmatched. In nucleotides, the CDR3 is TGTGCCAGCTCACTTGACAGGGGGCTTCAAGAGACCCAGTACTTC. As protein: CASSLDRGLQETQYF. The variable domain in full, completed from reference TRBV18 and TRBJ2-5, reads NAGVMQNPRHLVRRRGQEARLRCSPMKGHSHVYWYRQLPEEGLKFMVYLQKENIIDESGMPKERFSAEFPKEGPSILRIQQVVRGDSAAYFCASSLDRGLQETQYFGPGTRLLVL.

The CDR3 region has the DNA TGTGCCAGCAGCCAAGGGGGTAGTGGCACCTACGAGCAGTACTTC. This encodes CASSQGGSGTYEQYF. The chain links TRBV3-1 to TRBJ2-7; D not certain. CDR1 and CDR2 (germline): LGHDT, YNNKEL (reference sequence). Trimming shortened V by 1 base and J by 2 bases, and 12 bases separated the two germline ends. The CDR3 runs to 15 residues.

This clonotype was seen only a few times. V and J are TRBV10-3 and TRBJ2-7; D could derive from TRBD1 or TRBD2 (6 bases each). The CDR3 runs 15 residues. The germline V gene encodes CDR1 ENHRY and CDR2 SYGVKD. The germline V and J ends were trimmed by 2 bases and 6 bases, with 17 bases remaining between them. CDR3 protein: CAISEAGPGGFEQYF. The CDR3 DNA sequence: TGTGCCATCAGTGAGGCAGGGCCCGGGGGCTTCGAGCAGTACTTC.

The chain combines TRBV12-3 or TRBV12-4 with TRBJ1-4; D is unclear. The CDR3 runs 14 residues. V was clipped by 5 bases and J by 4 bases, with 11 bases between them. CDR3 bases: TGTGCCAGCAGTCCTCTCAGCTTTAATGAAAAACTGTTTTTT. Protein product: CASSPLSFNEKLFF.

This rearrangement joins TRBV7-2 to TRBJ1-2; tentatively, D is TRBD1 (5 bases). V was pared by 1 base and J by 0 bases, with 12 bases between. Looked up from germline, CDR1 is SGHTA and CDR2 is FQGNSA. This CDR3 spans 16 amino acids. The CDR3 sequence: CASSLVGTSTNYGYTF. DNA for the CDR3: TGTGCCAGCAGCTTAGTAGGGACCTCTACTAACTATGGCTACACCTTC.

In this sample, this clonotype turned up a few times. The chain employs TRBV19 and TRBJ2-5, with 9 bases fitting TRBD2. The CDR3 is made up of 13 amino acids. From germline, CDR1 is LNHDA and CDR2 SQIVND (reference sequence). V dropped 6 bases and J dropped 11; count of bases not matched to a gene: 10. The CDR3 here is CASRGLAAGEQYF. In DNA, the CDR3 is TGTGCCAGTAGGGGACTAGCCGCGGGTGAGCAGTACTTC.

A few counts support this clonotype. The chain carries TRBV6-5 and TRBJ2-6; TRBD2 matches at 7 bases. V was clipped by 0 bases and J by 0 bases; unmatched bases: 5. CDR3 size: 18 residues. Germline V lookup: CDR1 MNHEY, CDR2 SVGAGI. The CDR3 DNA follows: TGTGCCAGCAGTTACTCGCGGGGGATCCTCTCTGGGGCCAACGTCCTGACTTTC. It is translated as CASSYSRGILSGANVLTF.

This rearrangement joins TRBV4-1 to TRBJ2-5, with TRBD1 matching over 7 bases. From germline, CDR1 is MGHRA and CDR2 YSYEKL. Losses at the gene ends were 0 bases for V and 5 bases for J; bases not matched to a gene: 9. The CDR3 has 16 residues. CDR3 sequence: CASSQERGLTGETQYF. The CDR3 DNA reads as TGCGCCAGCAGCCAAGAGAGGGGGCTAACGGGGGAGACCCAGTACTTC.